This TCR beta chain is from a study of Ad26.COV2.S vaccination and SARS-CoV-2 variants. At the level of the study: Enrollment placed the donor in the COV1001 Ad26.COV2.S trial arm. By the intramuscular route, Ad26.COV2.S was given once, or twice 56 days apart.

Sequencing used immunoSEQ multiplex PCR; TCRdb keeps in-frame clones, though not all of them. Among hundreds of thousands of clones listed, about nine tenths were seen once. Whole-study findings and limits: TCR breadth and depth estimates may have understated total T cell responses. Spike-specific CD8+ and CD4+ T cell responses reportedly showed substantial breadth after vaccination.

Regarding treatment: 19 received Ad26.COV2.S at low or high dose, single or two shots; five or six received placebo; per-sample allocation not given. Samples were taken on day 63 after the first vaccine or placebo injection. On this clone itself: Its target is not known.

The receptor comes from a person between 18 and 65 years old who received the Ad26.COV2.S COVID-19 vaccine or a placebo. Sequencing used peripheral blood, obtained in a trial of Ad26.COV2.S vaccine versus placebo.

CDR3 in DNA: TGTGCCAGCAGTTCCCCCCCGGGCACCATATATTTT. This gives the protein CASSSPPGTIYF. This chain joins TRBV12-3 or TRBV12-4 and TRBJ1-3; D not certain. V lost 4 bases and J 9 bases, leaving 10 bases between the germline ends. This CDR3 contains 12 residues.